This T cell receptor (beta chain) was sequenced in a study of OX40 agonist ivuxolimab in advanced cancers. Study information: A diagnosis of hepatocellular carcinoma, melanoma, renal cell or head and neck cancer was present in dose-escalation patients.

Data came from immunoSEQ multiplex PCR; TCRdb stores just in-frame clones and leaves some out. The sample records approximately 69,000 clones, around 85% being singletons. This clone was found many times. Its antigen is undetermined. Study-wide results and limits: Both blood CD4+ and CD8+ T cells showed clonal growth by week 6 at 0.1 to 3.0 mg/kg. Some patients without response likewise showed low normalized clonal expansion.

Trimming at V came to 4 bases and at J to 9 bases, leaving 7 bases not matched to a gene. Germline lookup yields CDR1 KGHSH and CDR2 LQKENI. This CDR3 contains 15 residues. The receptor was derived from an adult with an advanced solid tumor such as melanoma, head and neck, liver or kidney cancer. The input for sequencing was CD4+ or CD8+ T cells sorted from blood, taken in a trial of the OX40 agonist ivuxolimab. The rearrangement joins TRBV18 to TRBJ1-6; 9 nucleotides match TRBD1. The CDR3 here is CASSQGQGGISPLHF. CDR3 coding DNA: TGTGCCAGCTCACAGGGACAGGGCGGGATTTCACCCCTCCACTTT.